A selection of T cell receptor beta chains follows, all from one sample in a study of T cell responses to AZD1222 COVID-19 vaccine. The data were produced by immunoSEQ multiplex PCR, yet TCRdb's version contains in-frame clones alone and is incomplete. Here the sample spans about 140,000 clones, 89% being singletons. The sequences come from peripheral blood, collected on day 0 of AZD1222 vaccination. The receptors stem from an adult in good health. CDR3s include the opening cysteine and the closing phenylalanine or tryptophan. Fields, in order: D gene, J gene, CDR3 length, clone size, V gene, CDR3 protein, CDR3 DNA. The D gene is left open where the match is weak. Size is omitted from some rows. Given values are once, few, many or a class for expanded clones.

d_call: -; j_call: TRBJ1-2; cdr3_length: 13; clone_size: -; v_call: TRBV28; cdr3_aa: CASYTQGFYGYTF; cdr3_nt: TGTGCCAGTTACACCCAGGGATTCTATGGCTACACCTTC
d_call: TRBD1; j_call: TRBJ2-3; cdr3_length: 17; clone_size: -; v_call: TRBV27; cdr3_aa: CASSFSTGALISDTQYF; cdr3_nt: TGTGCCAGCAGCTTTTCGACAGGGGCCCTAATCTCAGATACGCAGTATTTT
d_call: TRBD1; j_call: TRBJ1-1; cdr3_length: 18; clone_size: -; v_call: TRBV15; cdr3_aa: CATSGPPDRGRGYTEAFF; cdr3_nt: TGTGCCACCAGCGGTCCTCCGGACAGGGGGCGCGGATACACTGAAGCTTTCTTT
d_call: TRBD2; j_call: TRBJ2-1; cdr3_length: 15; clone_size: few; v_call: TRBV11-2; cdr3_aa: CASSFTSGAYNEQFF; cdr3_nt: TGTGCCAGCAGCTTTACTAGCGGGGCCTACAATGAGCAGTTCTTC
d_call: TRBD1; j_call: TRBJ1-2; cdr3_length: 15; clone_size: -; v_call: TRBV18; cdr3_aa: CASSPQGARDYGYTF; cdr3_nt: TGTGCCAGCTCCCCCCAGGGGGCGAGGGACTATGGCTACACCTTC
d_call: TRBD1; j_call: TRBJ1-1; cdr3_length: 14; clone_size: -; v_call: TRBV19; cdr3_aa: CASKTGGASSEAFF; cdr3_nt: TGTGCCAGTAAAACAGGGGGCGCCTCCTCTGAAGCTTTCTTT
d_call: -; j_call: TRBJ1-5; cdr3_length: 15; clone_size: -; v_call: TRBV6-5; cdr3_aa: CASSTRRGSNQPQHF; cdr3_nt: TGTGCCAGCAGCACTAGGAGGGGGTCGAATCAGCCCCAGCATTTT
d_call: TRBD2; j_call: TRBJ2-7; cdr3_length: 15; clone_size: once; v_call: TRBV5-4; cdr3_aa: CASSLASGGDYEQYF; cdr3_nt: TGTGCCAGCAGCTTGGCTAGCGGGGGGGATTACGAGCAGTACTTC
d_call: TRBD1; j_call: TRBJ2-7; cdr3_length: 15; clone_size: -; v_call: TRBV6-2/TRBV6-3; cdr3_aa: CASSTTGGITYEQYF; cdr3_nt: TGTGCCAGCAGCACGACAGGGGGAATCACCTACGAGCAGTACTTC
d_call: TRBD1; j_call: TRBJ1-6; cdr3_length: 15; clone_size: -; v_call: TRBV2; cdr3_aa: CASSVKAGGVSPLHF; cdr3_nt: TGTGCCAGCAGTGTCAAGGCAGGGGGCGTTTCACCCCTCCACTTT
d_call: TRBD1; j_call: TRBJ2-7; cdr3_length: 15; clone_size: -; v_call: TRBV15; cdr3_aa: CATSRDLGQGNEQYF; cdr3_nt: TGTGCCACCAGCAGAGATCTGGGACAGGGTAACGAGCAGTACTTC
d_call: -; j_call: TRBJ2-7; cdr3_length: 14; clone_size: -; v_call: TRBV7-9; cdr3_aa: CASQKGGFSYEQYF; cdr3_nt: TGTGCCAGCCAAAAGGGGGGCTTTTCCTACGAGCAGTACTTC
d_call: -; j_call: TRBJ1-5; cdr3_length: 13; clone_size: -; v_call: TRBV19; cdr3_aa: CASSILGDQPQHF; cdr3_nt: TGTGCCAGTAGTATATTAGGGGATCAGCCCCAGCATTTT
d_call: -; j_call: TRBJ2-7; cdr3_length: 14; clone_size: -; v_call: TRBV7-2; cdr3_aa: CASSPPGPSYEQYF; cdr3_nt: TGTGCCAGCAGCCCCCCGGGACCGTCCTACGAGCAGTACTTC
d_call: -; j_call: TRBJ2-3; cdr3_length: 18; clone_size: once; v_call: TRBV4-2; cdr3_aa: CASSQGRYGGKATDTQYF; cdr3_nt: TGTGCCAGCAGCCAAGGTCGGTACGGGGGTAAAGCCACAGATACGCAGTATTTT
d_call: -; j_call: TRBJ2-1; cdr3_length: 16; clone_size: -; v_call: TRBV2; cdr3_aa: CASSDPHKGWGNEQFF; cdr3_nt: TGTGCCAGCAGTGATCCCCACAAGGGTTGGGGCAATGAGCAGTTCTTC
d_call: -; j_call: TRBJ1-2; cdr3_length: 15; clone_size: -; v_call: TRBV7-8; cdr3_aa: CASSSGTRPSSGYTF; cdr3_nt: TGTGCCAGCAGCAGCGGGACCCGACCGTCTAGCGGCTACACCTTC
d_call: -; j_call: TRBJ2-3; cdr3_length: 14; clone_size: -; v_call: TRBV9; cdr3_aa: CASSVRGLGDTQYF; cdr3_nt: TGTGCCAGCAGCGTAAGGGGGTTGGGAGATACGCAGTATTTT
d_call: -; j_call: TRBJ2-4; cdr3_length: 13; clone_size: -; v_call: TRBV28; cdr3_aa: CASSLSRVGIQYF; cdr3_nt: TGTGCCAGCAGTTTATCCAGGGTGGGCATTCAGTACTTC
d_call: -; j_call: TRBJ1-1; cdr3_length: 15; clone_size: -; v_call: TRBV6-5; cdr3_aa: CASSPGGQVNTEAFF; cdr3_nt: TGTGCCAGCAGCCCCGGCGGGCAGGTGAACACTGAAGCTTTCTTT
d_call: -; j_call: TRBJ2-7; cdr3_length: 13; clone_size: -; v_call: TRBV3-1/TRBV3-2; cdr3_aa: CASSQQTRGEQYF; cdr3_nt: TGTGCCAGCAGCCAACAAACAAGGGGCGAGCAGTACTTC
d_call: -; j_call: TRBJ2-1; cdr3_length: 14; clone_size: -; v_call: TRBV29-1; cdr3_aa: CSVELASTYNEQFF; cdr3_nt: TGCAGCGTGGAGCTAGCGAGCACCTACAATGAGCAGTTCTTC
d_call: -; j_call: TRBJ1-1; cdr3_length: 13; clone_size: -; v_call: TRBV12-3/TRBV12-4; cdr3_aa: CASSLTVITEAFF; cdr3_nt: TGTGCCAGCAGTTTGACAGTCATAACTGAAGCTTTCTTT
d_call: -; j_call: TRBJ2-1; cdr3_length: 13; clone_size: -; v_call: TRBV7-8; cdr3_aa: CASSFRDPRWRFF; cdr3_nt: TGTGCCAGCAGCTTCCGTGACCCCCGGTGGCGGTTCTTC
d_call: -; j_call: TRBJ2-2; cdr3_length: 14; clone_size: -; v_call: TRBV4-3; cdr3_aa: CASSQFETTGELFF; cdr3_nt: TGCGCCAGCAGCCAATTTGAGACCACCGGGGAGCTGTTTTTT
d_call: -; j_call: TRBJ2-7; cdr3_length: 12; clone_size: once; v_call: TRBV6-5; cdr3_aa: CASSPGPYEQYF; cdr3_nt: TGTGCCAGCAGTCCGGGTCCGTACGAGCAGTACTTC
d_call: -; j_call: TRBJ1-1; cdr3_length: 12; clone_size: few; v_call: TRBV29-1; cdr3_aa: CSVDPANTEAFF; cdr3_nt: TGCAGCGTTGATCCCGCGAACACTGAAGCTTTCTTT
d_call: TRBD1; j_call: TRBJ2-1; cdr3_length: 17; clone_size: -; v_call: TRBV4-2; cdr3_aa: CASSRGESGGAENEQFF; cdr3_nt: TGTGCCAGCAGTCGAGGGGAATCAGGGGGCGCTGAGAATGAGCAGTTCTTC
d_call: -; j_call: TRBJ2-1; cdr3_length: 16; clone_size: -; v_call: TRBV4-3; cdr3_aa: CASSQDSPLDADEQFF; cdr3_nt: TGCGCCAGCAGCCAAGATAGCCCGCTTGACGCCGATGAGCAGTTCTTC
d_call: TRBD2; j_call: TRBJ2-1; cdr3_length: 14; clone_size: -; v_call: TRBV2; cdr3_aa: CASRPGTSGNEQFF; cdr3_nt: TGTGCCAGCAGGCCCGGGACTAGCGGGAATGAGCAGTTCTTC
d_call: -; j_call: TRBJ2-6; cdr3_length: 15; clone_size: -; v_call: TRBV18; cdr3_aa: CASSSQGAGANVLTF; cdr3_nt: TGTGCCAGCTCATCACAGGGAGCCGGGGCCAACGTCCTGACTTTC
d_call: -; j_call: TRBJ2-7; cdr3_length: 11; clone_size: once; v_call: TRBV20-1; cdr3_aa: CSAPRGYEQYF; cdr3_nt: TGCAGTGCGCCACGGGGCTACGAGCAGTACTTC